Listed below are T cell receptor beta chains from one sample, sequenced in a study of immune evolution from preneoplasia to lung adenocarcinoma. The data were produced by immunoSEQ multiplex PCR, yet TCRdb's version contains in-frame clones alone and is incomplete. This sample has about 7,300 clones, with around 77% found just once. Material: FFPE lung adenocarcinoma in situ tissue. The receptors shown here come from an older donor with lung adenocarcinoma. Some clones in this sample may be carry-over from other donors' samples. CDR3s include the opening cysteine and the closing phenylalanine or tryptophan. The D gene is left open where the match is weak. Part of the rows lack a size; the others show once, few, many or a class for expanded clones.

d_gene: NA; v_gene: TRBV29-1; j_gene: TRBJ1-2; abundance: NA; CDR3aa: CSVDRPNYGYTF; CDR3nt: TGCAGCGTTGACAGGCCAAACTATGGCTACACCTTC
d_gene: NA; v_gene: TRBV20-1; j_gene: TRBJ1-1; abundance: few; CDR3aa: CSALQGFEAFF; CDR3nt: TGCAGTGCACTTCAGGGGTTCGAAGCTTTCTTT
d_gene: NA; v_gene: TRBV13; j_gene: TRBJ1-2; abundance: NA; CDR3aa: CASSLGVQGTYGYTF; CDR3nt: TGTGCCAGCAGCTTAGGGGTACAGGGAACCTATGGCTACACCTTC
d_gene: NA; v_gene: TRBV2; j_gene: TRBJ1-5; abundance: few; CDR3aa: CASSEAGDEPQHF; CDR3nt: TGTGCCAGCAGTGAGGCGGGGGACGAGCCCCAGCATTTT
d_gene: TRBD2; v_gene: TRBV11-2; j_gene: TRBJ2-2; abundance: NA; CDR3aa: CASSRLAGGGTGELFF; CDR3nt: TGTGCCAGCAGCCGCCTAGCGGGAGGGGGGACCGGGGAGCTGTTTTTT
d_gene: NA; v_gene: TRBV7-9; j_gene: TRBJ2-7; abundance: once; CDR3aa: CARGPTGNIYEQYF; CDR3nt: TGTGCCAGAGGCCCCACAGGGAACATTTACGAGCAGTACTTC
d_gene: NA; v_gene: TRBV29-1; j_gene: TRBJ1-2; abundance: NA; CDR3aa: CSVDLGTYGYTF; CDR3nt: TGCAGCGTTGATCTAGGGACTTATGGCTACACCTTC
d_gene: TRBD1; v_gene: TRBV28; j_gene: TRBJ2-5; abundance: NA; CDR3aa: CASRWTGSETQYF; CDR3nt: TGTGCCAGCAGGTGGACAGGGAGCGAGACCCAGTACTTC
d_gene: NA; v_gene: TRBV20-1; j_gene: TRBJ1-1; abundance: few; CDR3aa: CSLTKTTEAFF; CDR3nt: TGCAGCCTTACTAAGACCACTGAAGCTTTCTTT
d_gene: NA; v_gene: TRBV19; j_gene: TRBJ2-3; abundance: medium-sized; CDR3aa: CASSAGATDTQYF; CDR3nt: TGTGCCAGTAGTGCCGGGGCCACAGATACGCAGTATTTT
d_gene: NA; v_gene: TRBV13; j_gene: TRBJ2-1; abundance: NA; CDR3aa: CASSTTYDNEQFF; CDR3nt: TGTGCCAGCAGCACGACTTATGACAATGAGCAGTTCTTC